These 7 T cell receptor beta chains were all obtained from the same sample, sequenced in a study of PD-1 blockade in classical Hodgkin lymphoma. Time point described: cycle 4 day 1 (C4D1), after more than five weeks of nivolumab. Relapse after autologous stem cell transplantation occurred in every patient, and brentuximab vedotin exposure varied. Produced via immunoSEQ multiplex PCR; TCRdb's table is partial and in-frame only. The table records about 41,000 clones, around 74% of them present only once. Sequences were derived from peripheral blood mononuclear cells (PBMCs), sampled before the fourth cycle of nivolumab. These receptor sequences come from a human donor with classical Hodgkin lymphoma.

This clone has only a few counts. The gene calls are TRBV5-4 and TRBJ2-1; D gene ambiguous. Trimming removed 10 bases from V and 3 bases from J, with 14 bases in between. This CDR3 comprises 13 residues. Germline CDR1 is SGHNT and CDR2 is YYREEE (reference sequence). DNA for the CDR3: TGTGCCGCAAGGACGGACCTCTACAATGAGCAGTTCTTC. Translating gives CAARTDLYNEQFF.

The V and J genes are TRBV5-4 and TRBJ2-7; TRBD1 might be the D (6 bases). This CDR3 region has 12 residues. Per the germline V gene, CDR1 is SGHNT and CDR2 is YYREEE (reference sequence). V lost 3 bases, J lost 6 bases, and 10 bases lay in between. In DNA form, the CDR3 reads TGTGCCAGCAGCTCAGGGGCAGGCGAGCAGTACTTC. Residues: CASSSGAGEQYF.

This clone has more than one count but fewer than ten. The J gene is TRBJ2-1, the V gene TRBV5-6; D gene ambiguous. This CDR3 region has 13 residues. Trimming removed 4 bases at V and 0 bases at J, with 5 bases between. Looked up from germline, CDR1 is SGHDT and CDR2 is YYEEEE. The CDR3 coding sequence is TGTGCCAGCAGCGGGGTCTCCTACAATGAGCAGTTCTTC. Its translation: CASSGVSYNEQFF.

The chain links TRBV7-9 to TRBJ1-6, with 8 bases matching TRBD1. Per germline, CDR1 SEHNR and CDR2 FQNEAQ (reference sequence). The CDR3 contains 13 residues. V was clipped by 7 bases and J by 12 bases; unmatched bases: 8. CDR3 nucleotides: TGTGCCAGCAAAGACGAACAGGGGGAACCCCTCCACTTT. Its protein product is CASKDEQGEPLHF.

V and J are TRBV29-1 and TRBJ1-1; D is uncertain. Trimming removed 7 bases from V and 3 bases from J, with 12 bases in between. Per the germline V gene, CDR1 is SQVTM and CDR2 is ANQGSEA. This CDR3 comprises 12 residues. The CDR3, as DNA: TGCAGCGCTCACAGATCGGACACTGAAGCTTTCTTT. It yields the protein CSAHRSDTEAFF.

The chain couples TRBV27 to TRBJ2-2; the match to TRBD2 covers 12 bases. The V gene's germline CDR1 is MNHEY and CDR2 SMNVEV (reference sequence). V was pared by 2 bases and J by 4 bases, with 8 bases of the junction left unmatched. CDR3 length: 18 amino acids. CDR3 region: CASSLLASGGAATGELFF. The DNA of the CDR3 is TGTGCCAGCAGTTTACTAGCTAGCGGGGGGGCCGCCACCGGGGAGCTGTTTTTT.

The sample holds a few counts of this clone. The chain couples TRBV18 to TRBJ1-1; a possible D gene is TRBD1 (5 bases). The CDR3 runs 15 residues. V was shortened by 0 bases and J by 2 bases, with 10 bases between the two germline ends. Germline CDR1 KGHSH, CDR2 LQKENI. CDR3 in amino acids: CASSPPRGPNTEAFF. In DNA form, the CDR3 reads TGTGCCAGCTCACCACCGAGGGGCCCCAACACTGAAGCTTTCTTT.